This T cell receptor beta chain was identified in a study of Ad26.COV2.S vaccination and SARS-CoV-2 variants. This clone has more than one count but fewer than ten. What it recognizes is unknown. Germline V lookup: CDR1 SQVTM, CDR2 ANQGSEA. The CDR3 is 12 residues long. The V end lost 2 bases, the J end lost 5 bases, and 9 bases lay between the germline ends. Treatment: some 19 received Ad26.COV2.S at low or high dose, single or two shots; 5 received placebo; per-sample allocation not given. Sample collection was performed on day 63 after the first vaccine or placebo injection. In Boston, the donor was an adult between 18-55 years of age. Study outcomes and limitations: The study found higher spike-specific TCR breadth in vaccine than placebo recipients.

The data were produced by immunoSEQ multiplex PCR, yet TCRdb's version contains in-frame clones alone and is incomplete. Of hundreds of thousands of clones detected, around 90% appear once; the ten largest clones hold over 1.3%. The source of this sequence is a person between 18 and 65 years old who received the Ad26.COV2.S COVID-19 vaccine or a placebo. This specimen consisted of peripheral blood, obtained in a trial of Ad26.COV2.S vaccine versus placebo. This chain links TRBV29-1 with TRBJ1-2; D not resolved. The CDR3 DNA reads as TGCAGCGTTGAATGGAGGGAGTATGGCTACACCTTC. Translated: CSVEWREYGYTF.